The 2 T cell receptor beta chains listed next were all sequenced from one sample in a study of identical twins. A single record per CDR3 protein comes from TCRdb applying MiXCR to the 5' RACE reads. Here the sample spans hundreds of thousands of distinct CDR3 sequences, around 12% being singletons. This sample was also put to use in a study of yellow fever vaccine responses in identical twins.

Sequenced material: CD8+ T cells sorted from blood. These receptors came from a woman between 18 and 29 years old in good health.

The chain links TRBV12-3 or TRBV12-4 to TRBJ2-2; 9 positions match TRBD1. Losses at the gene ends were 6 bases for V and 0 bases for J; bases not matched to a gene: 5. The CDR3 runs to 16 residues. CDR3 loop: CASRPQGAANTGELFF. Written as DNA, the CDR3 is TGTGCCAGCAGGCCACAGGGGGCGGCGAACACCGGGGAGCTGTTTTTT.

The chain is built from TRBV28 and TRBJ2-7, with a possible D match to TRBD2 (6 bases). With 2 bases removed from V and 2 bases from J, the gap between germline ends came to 10 bases. The CDR3 has 14 residues. From germline, CDR1 is MDHEN and CDR2 SYDVKM. CDR3 sequence (DNA): TGTGCCAGCAGTTTAGGCGGGACCCCCTACGAGCAGTACTTC. This gives the protein CASSLGGTPYEQYF.